Presented here are 15 T cell receptor beta chains from one specimen sequenced in a study of T cell responses to AZD1222 COVID-19 vaccine. Assay used: immunoSEQ multiplex PCR; TCRdb lists only in-frame clones, some missing. The table shows some 150,000 clones, with roughly nine tenths occurring only once. The starting material was peripheral blood, obtained 28 days after the second AZD1222 dose. The receptor set was obtained from an adult who received the AZD1222 COVID-19 vaccine.

The chain has TRBV13 and TRBJ2-7; 9 bases match TRBD1. Per germline, CDR1 PRHDT and CDR2 FYEKMQ (reference sequence). The V and J ends lost 5 bases and 2 bases, in that order; junction bases with no gene match: 13. The CDR3 runs 17 residues. CDR3 bases: TGTGCCAGCAGCGGGGGGACAGGGCGGGACCCCACCTACGAGCAGTACTTC. Its translation is CASSGGTGRDPTYEQYF.

This chain links TRBV6-2 or TRBV6-3 with TRBJ1-5; TRBD1 aligns across 8 bases. V gave up 3 bases and J gave up 7 bases; unmatched junction bases: 14. Germline loops: CDR1 MNHEY, CDR2 SVGEGT. The CDR3 has 17 amino acids. CDR3 in amino acids: CASSYVPQGVFGQPQHF. DNA of the CDR3: TGTGCCAGCAGTTATGTGCCACAGGGGGTATTCGGACAGCCCCAGCATTTT.

This clone was seen a single time. The V gene is TRBV7-9, the J gene TRBJ2-1, with a tentative D call TRBD2 (5 bases). The CDR3 spans 13 residues. The ends were cut back, 5 bases at V and 10 bases at J, with 15 bases in the middle. Germline CDR1 and CDR2: SEHNR and FQNEAQ (reference sequence). The CDR3 is CASSPAGRAEQFF. Written as DNA, the CDR3 is TGTGCCAGCAGCCCCGCGGGTAGGGCAGAGCAGTTCTTC.

Comments on this clone: This CDR3 is also generated by other DNA sequences in the sample. V gene TRBV5-6 combines with J gene TRBJ1-1; D is perhaps TRBD1 (5 bases). Deletions cut 2 bases from V and 4 bases from J, with 9 bases between. There are 13 residues in the CDR3. Germline-derived CDR1 and CDR2 are SGHDT and YYEEEE. In DNA, the CDR3 is TGTGCCAGCAGCTTCGACAGAAGCACTGAAGCTTTCTTT. This translates into CASSFDRSTEAFF.

The chain employs TRBV11-2 and TRBJ2-7; D not resolved. Germline V gives CDR1 SGHAT, CDR2 FQNNGV. The CDR3 is made up of 18 amino acids. V was shortened by 3 bases and J by 0 bases, with 21 bases between the two germline ends. The CDR3 nucleotides are TGTGCCAGCAGCTTGATCTCCACGCAGGTTCCTAGCTCCTACGAGCAGTACTTC. Amino acid sequence: CASSLISTQVPSSYEQYF.

This clone has only a few counts. V and J are TRBV30 and TRBJ2-7; 8 bases map to TRBD1. CDR3 length equals 12 residues. With V trimmed by 2 bases and J by 6 bases, 3 bases remained unmatched. Germline CDR1 and CDR2: GTSNPN and SVGIG (reference sequence). The CDR3, as DNA: TGTGCCTGGAGTCCAGGGGGCGGCGAGCAGTACTTC. Translating it yields CAWSPGGGEQYF.

The genes are TRBV6-6 and TRBJ2-7; 7 positions match TRBD1. Germline V lookup: CDR1 MNHNY, CDR2 SVGAGI (reference sequence). V trimming: 8 bases; J trimming: 1 base; junction bases outside the gene matches: 5. The CDR3 has 13 amino acids. DNA of the CDR3: TGTGCCAGCCGGGACAGACCTTCCTACGAGCAGTACTTC. This gives the protein CASRDRPSYEQYF.

This chain joins TRBV7-2 and TRBJ1-3, with unresolved D. Trimming removed 1 base at V and 0 bases at J, with 7 bases between. This CDR3 has 15 residues. CDR1 SGHTA and CDR2 FQGNSA come from the germline V gene. DNA of the CDR3: TGTGCCAGCAGCTTAGTAGGGAGCTCTGGAAACACCATATATTTT. Its translation is CASSLVGSSGNTIYF.

A single count supports this clone. The chain combines TRBV19 with TRBJ2-7; D not resolved. V was shortened by 3 bases and J by 5 bases, with 11 bases between the two germline ends. In germline, CDR1 is LNHDA, CDR2 SQIVND (reference sequence). The CDR3 runs to 13 residues. The CDR3 protein is CASSIPELHEQYF. The CDR3 nucleotides are TGTGCCAGTAGTATTCCCGAGTTACACGAGCAGTACTTC.

CDR3 loop: CASSGNGVPLHF. In nucleotides, the CDR3 is TGTGCCAGCAGTGGTAATGGTGTACCCCTCCACTTT. The chain is built from TRBV12-3 or TRBV12-4 and TRBJ1-6; D not certain. This CDR3 has 12 residues. The germline V and J ends were trimmed by 5 bases and 12 bases, with 11 bases remaining between them.

The rearrangement joins TRBV24-1 to TRBJ2-3; 11 positions match TRBD2. The CDR3 is made up of 16 amino acids. V lost 12 bases and J lost 2; bases outside the gene matches: 12. From germline, CDR1 is KGHDR and CDR2 SFDVKD. The CDR3 coding sequence is TGTGCCTCAACGCCCGGGACTAGCGGAGCCACAGATACGCAGTATTTT. Translating gives CASTPGTSGATDTQYF.

This clone was detected once. The J gene is TRBJ1-2, the V gene TRBV2, with a tentative D call TRBD1 (5 bases). The CDR3 contains 14 residues. The V and J ends lost 2 bases and 8 bases respectively, with 15 bases between them. The germline gives CDR1 SNHLY, CDR2 FYNNEI. In nucleotides, the CDR3 is TGTGCCAGCAGTGAAAGAGGGGTTCGTGGAGGCTACACCTTC. Encoded protein: CASSERGVRGGYTF.

This clone has more than one count but fewer than ten. The V call is TRBV5-1, the J call TRBJ1-6; D call uncertain. Germline assignment: CDR1 SGHRS and CDR2 YFSETQ. V was shortened by 1 base and J by 7 bases, with 15 bases between the two germline ends. This CDR3 is built from 16 residues. CDR3 in amino acids: CASSLPEGSGNSPLHF. The CDR3 coding sequence is TGCGCCAGCAGCTTGCCCGAGGGTTCTGGGAATTCACCCCTCCACTTT.

This chain links TRBV11-2 with TRBJ1-6; 7 bases align to TRBD1. The CDR3 has 14 amino acids. The ends lost 6 bases at V and 9 bases at J; junction bases unmatched: 8. In germline, CDR1 is SGHAT, CDR2 FQNNGV. Here the CDR3 reads CASRRTGAGSPLHF. The CDR3 DNA reads TGTGCCAGCAGACGAACAGGGGCCGGTTCACCCCTCCACTTT.

The chain couples TRBV7-2 to TRBJ1-6; no firm D call. The CDR3 extends over 15 amino acids. Germline V CDR1 and CDR2: SGHTA, FQGNSA. V was trimmed by 5 bases and J by 0 bases, leaving 8 bases between them. In DNA, the CDR3 is TGTGCCAGCAGCACAAGGAGCTCCTATAATTCACCCCTCCACTTT. It is translated as CASSTRSSYNSPLHF.